Below are 8 T cell receptor beta chains sequenced from a single sample in a study of shared clonotypes between healthy human individuals. Produced via immunoSEQ multiplex PCR; TCRdb's table is partial and in-frame only. The sample includes millions of clones, approximately 95% of them seen just once. Input material: naive CD4+ T cells sorted from blood. Noted subset: CD45RA+ positively selected. These receptors were obtained from a man younger than 35 in good health.

The gene calls are TRBV2 and TRBJ2-1; perhaps D is TRBD1 or TRBD2 (5 bases each). Trimming removed 7 bases at V and 4 bases at J, with 8 bases between. CDR3 length: 12 residues. The germline V gene encodes CDR1 SNHLY and CDR2 FYNNEI. CDR3 sequence reads: CASTEGYNEQFF. DNA for the CDR3: TGTGCCAGCACCGAGGGGTACAATGAGCAGTTCTTC.

The rearrangement joins TRBV7-9 to TRBJ2-7; TRBD2 matches at 9 bases. The CDR3 is 14 residues long. The germline CDR1 and CDR2 sequences are SEHNR and FQNEAQ (reference sequence). Trimming at V came to 4 bases and at J to 5 bases, leaving 6 bases not matched to a gene. The chain's CDR3 is CASSSGTSIHEQYF. DNA for the CDR3: TGTGCCAGCAGCTCCGGGACTAGCATCCACGAGCAGTACTTC.

This clone has more than one count but fewer than ten. Other DNA sequences within the sample encode an identical CDR3. This chain connects TRBV6-5 to TRBJ2-3, with 8 bases that match TRBD2. After removal of 6 bases from V and 3 bases from J, the junction contained 2 bases not matched to a gene. The CDR3 extends over 13 amino acids. CDR1 MNHEY and CDR2 SVGAGI come from the germline V gene. This CDR3 reads CASSRGGTDTQYF. CDR3 nucleotides: TGTGCCAGCAGCCGCGGGGGGACAGATACGCAGTATTTT.

The J gene is TRBJ2-5, the V gene TRBV18; 10 bases agree with TRBD1. The CDR3 runs 14 residues. The germline gives CDR1 KGHSH, CDR2 LQKENI. V dropped 4 bases and J dropped 3; count of bases not matched to a gene: 2. The CDR3 bases are TGTGCCAGCTCACGTGGGACAGGGGAAGAGACCCAGTACTTC. Residues: CASSRGTGEETQYF.

The chain is built from TRBV6-5 and TRBJ2-2, with D perhaps matching TRBD2 (5 bases). Germline V gives CDR1 MNHEY, CDR2 SVGAGI. This CDR3 comprises 14 residues. V was trimmed by 5 bases and J by 7 bases, leaving 14 bases between them. The CDR3: CASSTLRAGGELFF. The CDR3 nucleotides are TGTGCCAGCAGTACCTTGAGGGCGGGCGGGGAGCTGTTTTTT.

The genes are TRBV7-8 and TRBJ1-3; unclear D gene. V lost 0 bases and J lost 4, with 7 bases in between. CDR1 and CDR2 from the germline V gene are SGHVS and FQNEAQ. The CDR3 length is 14 residues. The CDR3 is CASSLALAGNTIYF. Here the CDR3 DNA reads TGTGCCAGCAGCTTAGCGCTGGCAGGAAACACCATATATTTT.

Note on this clone: Relative to the germline gene, one junction end is altered; a read error may explain this. This specimen includes other DNA sequences encoding the same CDR3. Here the CDR3 reads CSVEGQGPYGYTF. The CDR3 nucleotides read TGCAGCGTGGAAGGGCAGGGGCCCTATGGCTACACCTTC. The J gene is TRBJ1-2, the V gene TRBV29-1; weak D call: TRBD1 (6 bases). Looked up from germline, CDR1 is SQVTM and CDR2 is ANQGSEA. This CDR3 is 13 amino acids long.

The chain combines TRBV15 with TRBJ1-5; TRBD1 aligns across 8 bases. Losses at the gene ends were 3 bases for V and 2 bases for J; bases not matched to a gene: 6. CDR3 length: 16 amino acids. CDR1 and CDR2 (germline): LNHNV, YYDKDF (reference sequence). CDR3 nucleotides: TGTGCCACCAGCAGCAGACAGGGGCCGGGCAATCAGCCCCAGCATTTT. It encodes CATSSRQGPGNQPQHF. Using reference TRBV15 and TRBJ1-5 for the parts outside the CDR3, the full variable domain is DAMVIQNPRYQVTQFGKPVTLSCSQTLNHNVMYWYQQKSSQAPKLLFHYYDKDFNNEADTPDNFQSRRPNTSFCFLDIRSPGLGDTAMYLCATSSRQGPGNQPQHFGDGTRLSIL.